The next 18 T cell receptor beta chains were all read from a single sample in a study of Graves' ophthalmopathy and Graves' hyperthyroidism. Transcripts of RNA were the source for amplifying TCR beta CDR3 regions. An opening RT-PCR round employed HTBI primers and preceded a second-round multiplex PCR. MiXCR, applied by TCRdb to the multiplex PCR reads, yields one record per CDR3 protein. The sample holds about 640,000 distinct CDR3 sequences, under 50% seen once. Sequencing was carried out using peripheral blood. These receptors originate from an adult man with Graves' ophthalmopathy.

The DNA of the CDR3 is TGTGCCAGCAGCGTCGTAGGAGTATCAAAAGAGACCCAGTACTTC. This codes for CASSVVGVSKETQYF. The chain joins TRBV2 to TRBJ2-5; D remains ambiguous. CDR1 and CDR2 (germline): SNHLY, FYNNEI. The V end was cut by 6 bases, the J end by 3 bases, with 17 bases between. The CDR3 runs 15 residues. The whole variable domain, remainder taken from reference TRBV2 and TRBJ2-5, is EPEVTQTPSHQVTQMGQEVILRCVPISNHLYFYWYRQILGQKVEFLVSFYNNEISEKSEIFDDQFSVERPDGSNFTLKIRSTKLEDSAMYFCASSVVGVSKETQYFGPGTRLLVL.

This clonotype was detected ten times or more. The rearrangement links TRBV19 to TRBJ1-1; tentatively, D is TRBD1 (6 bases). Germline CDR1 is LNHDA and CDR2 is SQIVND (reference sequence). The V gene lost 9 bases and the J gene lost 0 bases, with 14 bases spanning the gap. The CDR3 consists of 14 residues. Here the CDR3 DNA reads TGTGCCAGCAGCCGGGGGGGCATGAACACTGAAGCTTTCTTT. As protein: CASSRGGMNTEAFF.

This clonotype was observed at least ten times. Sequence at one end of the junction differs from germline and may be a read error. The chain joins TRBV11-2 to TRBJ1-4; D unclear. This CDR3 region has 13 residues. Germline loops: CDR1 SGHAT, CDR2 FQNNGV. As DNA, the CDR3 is TGTGCCAGCAGCACCTGGACTACTGAAAAACTGTTTTTT. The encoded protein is CASSTWTTEKLFF.

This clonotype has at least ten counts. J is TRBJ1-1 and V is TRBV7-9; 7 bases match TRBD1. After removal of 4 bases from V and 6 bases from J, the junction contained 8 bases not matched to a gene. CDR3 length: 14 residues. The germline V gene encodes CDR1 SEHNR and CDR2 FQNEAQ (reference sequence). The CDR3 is CASSYDRVTPEAFF. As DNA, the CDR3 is TGTGCCAGCAGCTATGACAGGGTAACCCCTGAAGCTTTCTTT.

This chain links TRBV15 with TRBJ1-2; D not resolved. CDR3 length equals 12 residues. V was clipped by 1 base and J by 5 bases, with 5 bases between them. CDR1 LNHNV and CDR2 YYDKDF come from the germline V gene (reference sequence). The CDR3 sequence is CATSRAAYGYTF. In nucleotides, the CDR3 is TGTGCCACCAGCAGAGCGGCATATGGCTACACCTTC.

CDR3 residues: CASSETGGRFLGSPLHF. CDR3 sequence (DNA): TGTGCCAGCAGCGAAACAGGGGGACGGTTTTTGGGGTCACCCCTCCACTTT. The V call is TRBV7-2, the J call TRBJ1-6, with TRBD1 matching over 8 bases. Trimming cost V 5 bases and J 10 bases; bases outside gene matches: 16. Germline V gene data show CDR1 as SGHTA and CDR2 as FQGNSA. The CDR3 runs 17 residues.

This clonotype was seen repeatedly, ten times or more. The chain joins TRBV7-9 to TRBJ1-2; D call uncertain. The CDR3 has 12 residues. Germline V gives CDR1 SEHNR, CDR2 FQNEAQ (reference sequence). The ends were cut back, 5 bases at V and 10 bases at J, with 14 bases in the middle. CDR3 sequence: CASSPPVVDYTF. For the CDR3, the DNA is TGTGCCAGCAGCCCCCCCGTTGTAGACTACACCTTC.

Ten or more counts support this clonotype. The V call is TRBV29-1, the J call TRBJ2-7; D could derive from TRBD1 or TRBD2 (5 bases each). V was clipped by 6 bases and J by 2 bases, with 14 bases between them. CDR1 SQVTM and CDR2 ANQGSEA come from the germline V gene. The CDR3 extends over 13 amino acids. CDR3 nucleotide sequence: TGCAGCGTAAGACACGGGGCCACCTACGAGCAGTACTTC. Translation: CSVRHGATYEQYF.

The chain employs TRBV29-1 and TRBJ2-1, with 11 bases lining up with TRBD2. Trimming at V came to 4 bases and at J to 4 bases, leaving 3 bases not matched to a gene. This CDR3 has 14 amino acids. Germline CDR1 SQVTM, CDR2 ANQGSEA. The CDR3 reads CSVVAGGAYNEQFF. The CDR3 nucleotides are TGCAGCGTTGTAGCGGGAGGGGCATACAATGAGCAGTTCTTC.

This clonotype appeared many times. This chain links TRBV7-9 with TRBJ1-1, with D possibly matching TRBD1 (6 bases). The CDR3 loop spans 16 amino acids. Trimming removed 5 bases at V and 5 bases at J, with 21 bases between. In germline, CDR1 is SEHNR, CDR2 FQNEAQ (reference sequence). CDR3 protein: CASSPRQQGLGTEAFF. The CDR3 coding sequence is TGTGCCAGCAGCCCGCGTCAACAGGGCCTCGGGACTGAAGCTTTCTTT.

CDR3 sequence reads: CASSTRDRGLEKLFF. The CDR3 bases are TGTGCCAGCAGCACCCGGGACAGGGGACTGGAAAAACTGTTTTTT. The V gene is TRBV11-1, the J gene TRBJ1-4; 10 bases map to TRBD1. The germline CDR1 and CDR2 sequences are SGHAT and FQDESV (reference sequence). V was clipped by 5 bases and J by 8 bases; unmatched bases: 8. CDR3 length: 15 amino acids.

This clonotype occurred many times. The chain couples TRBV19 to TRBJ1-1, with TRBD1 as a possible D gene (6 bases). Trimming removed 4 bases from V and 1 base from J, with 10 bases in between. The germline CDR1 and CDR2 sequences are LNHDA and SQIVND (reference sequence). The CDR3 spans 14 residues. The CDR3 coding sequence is TGTGCCAGTAGTAGGTCGACAGGGAACACTGAAGCTTTCTTT. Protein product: CASSRSTGNTEAFF.

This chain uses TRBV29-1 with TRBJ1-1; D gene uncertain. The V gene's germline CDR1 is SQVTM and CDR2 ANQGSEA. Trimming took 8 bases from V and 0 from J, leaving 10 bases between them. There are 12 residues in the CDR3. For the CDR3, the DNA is TGCAGCCTTACGTTACTGAACACTGAAGCTTTCTTT. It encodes CSLTLLNTEAFF.

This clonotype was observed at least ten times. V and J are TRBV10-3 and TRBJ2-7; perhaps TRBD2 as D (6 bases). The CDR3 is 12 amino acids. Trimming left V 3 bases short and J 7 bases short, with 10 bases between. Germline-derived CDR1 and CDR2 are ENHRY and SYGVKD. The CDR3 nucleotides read TGTGCCATCAGTGAAGGGACTCCAGAGCAGTACTTC. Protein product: CAISEGTPEQYF.

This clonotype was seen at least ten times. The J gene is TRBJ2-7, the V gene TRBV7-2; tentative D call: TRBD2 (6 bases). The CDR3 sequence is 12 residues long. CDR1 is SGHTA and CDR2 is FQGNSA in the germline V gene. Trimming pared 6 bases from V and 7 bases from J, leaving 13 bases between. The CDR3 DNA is TGTGCCAGCAGGGTTGGAGGGAGTGAGCAGTACTTC. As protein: CASRVGGSEQYF.

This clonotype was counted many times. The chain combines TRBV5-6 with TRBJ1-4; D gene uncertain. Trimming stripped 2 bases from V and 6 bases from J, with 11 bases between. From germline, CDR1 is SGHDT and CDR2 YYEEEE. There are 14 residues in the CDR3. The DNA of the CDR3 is TGTGCCAGCAGCTTATCAGGACGCTATGAAAAACTGTTTTTT. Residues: CASSLSGRYEKLFF. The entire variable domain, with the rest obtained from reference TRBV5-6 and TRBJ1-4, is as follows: DAGVTQSPTHLIKTRGQQVTLRCSPKSGHDTVSWYQQALGQGPQFIFQYYEEEERQRGNFPDRFSGHQFPNYSSELNVNALLLGDSALYLCASSLSGRYEKLFFGSGTQLSVL.

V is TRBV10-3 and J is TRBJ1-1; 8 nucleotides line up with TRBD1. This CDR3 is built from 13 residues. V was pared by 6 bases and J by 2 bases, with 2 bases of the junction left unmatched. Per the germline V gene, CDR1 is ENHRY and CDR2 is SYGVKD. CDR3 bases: TGTGCCATCAGGACAGGGGTCAACACTGAAGCTTTCTTT. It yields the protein CAIRTGVNTEAFF.

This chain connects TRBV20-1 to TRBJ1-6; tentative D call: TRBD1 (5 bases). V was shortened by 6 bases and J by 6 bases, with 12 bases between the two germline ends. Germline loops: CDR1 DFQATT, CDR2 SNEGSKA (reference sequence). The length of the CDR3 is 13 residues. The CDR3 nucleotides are TGCAGTGCCCTGGACGGGGGTAATTCACCCCTCCACTTT. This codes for CSALDGGNSPLHF.